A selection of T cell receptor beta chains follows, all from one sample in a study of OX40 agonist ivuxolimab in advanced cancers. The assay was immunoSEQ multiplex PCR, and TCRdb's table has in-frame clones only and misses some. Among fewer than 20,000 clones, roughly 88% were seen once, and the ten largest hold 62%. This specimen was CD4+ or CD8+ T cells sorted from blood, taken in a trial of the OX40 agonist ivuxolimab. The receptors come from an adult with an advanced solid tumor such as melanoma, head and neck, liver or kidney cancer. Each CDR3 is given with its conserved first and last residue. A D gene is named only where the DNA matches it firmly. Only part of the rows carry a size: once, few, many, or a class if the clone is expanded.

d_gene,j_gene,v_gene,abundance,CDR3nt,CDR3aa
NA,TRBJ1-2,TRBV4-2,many,TGTGCCAGCAGCCCCGGGGGCTTGGAAGGCTACACCTTC,CASSPGGLEGYTF
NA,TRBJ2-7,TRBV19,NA,TGTGCCAGTAGTATCCAGAACGCCTACGAGCAGTACTTC,CASSIQNAYEQYF
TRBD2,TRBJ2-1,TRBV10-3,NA,TGTGCCATCAGTGGTACGGGAGGGCGCGGTGAGCAGTTCTTC,CAISGTGGRGEQFF
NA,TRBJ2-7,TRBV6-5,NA,TGTGCCAGCAGTTACGGGAGTCCCTACGAGCAGTACTTC,CASSYGSPYEQYF
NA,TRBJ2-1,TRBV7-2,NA,TGTGCCAGCAGCTTAGTTAACAATGAGCAGTTCTTC,CASSLVNNEQFF
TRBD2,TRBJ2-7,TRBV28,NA,TGTGCCAGCAGTTTTCGTGGACTAGCGGACTACGAGCAGTACTTC,CASSFRGLADYEQYF
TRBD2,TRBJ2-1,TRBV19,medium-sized,TGTGCCAGTAGTAGGACTAGCGGTTCCTACAATGAGCAGTTCTTC,CASSRTSGSYNEQFF
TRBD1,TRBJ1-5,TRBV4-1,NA,TGCGCCAGCAGCCAAGAAGGAACAGGGGGTTTCTGGCCCCAGCATTTT,CASSQEGTGGFWPQHF
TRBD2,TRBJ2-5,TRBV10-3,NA,TGTGCCATGCGGGGGGGAGTCGGAGAGACCCAGTACTTC,CAMRGGVGETQYF
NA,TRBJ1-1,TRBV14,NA,TGTGCCAGCAGCCAAGTTACACAGGAAGCTTTCTTT,CASSQVTQEAFF
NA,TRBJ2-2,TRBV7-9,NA,TGTGCCAGCGGGGTAGGAGCGAACACCGGGGAGCTGTTTTTT,CASGVGANTGELFF
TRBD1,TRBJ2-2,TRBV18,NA,TGTGCCAGCTGGGGACAGGGGGCGAACACCGGGGAGCTGTTTTTT,CASWGQGANTGELFF
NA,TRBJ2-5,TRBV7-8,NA,TGTGCCAGCAGCTTATATCCCCCGCAGCGGCTATCAGAGACCCAGTACTTC,CASSLYPPQRLSETQYF
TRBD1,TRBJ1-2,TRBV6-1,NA,TGTGCCAGCAGTGAAGCCGAGGACAGGATCTATGGCTACACCTTC,CASSEAEDRIYGYTF
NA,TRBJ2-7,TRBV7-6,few,TGTGCCAGCAGCTTAGCTTACTACGAGCAGTACTTC,CASSLAYYEQYF
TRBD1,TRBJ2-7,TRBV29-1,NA,TGCAGCGTTGAAGAGACAGGGGGCGGAGAGCAGTACTTC,CSVEETGGGEQYF
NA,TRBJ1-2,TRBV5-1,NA,TGCGCCAGCAGCTTGGAATTATCGGGTATTAACTATGGCTACACCTTC,CASSLELSGINYGYTF
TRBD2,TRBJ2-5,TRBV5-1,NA,TGCGCCAGCAGCACCGGGACTAGCGGGAGTGGGTACCAAGAGACCCAGTACTTC,CASSTGTSGSGYQETQYF
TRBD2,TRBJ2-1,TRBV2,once,TGTGCCAGCAGCCTCTCTCGGACTAGCGGGAGTTGGGGGGGTTACAATGAGCAGTTCTTC,CASSLSRTSGSWGGYNEQFF
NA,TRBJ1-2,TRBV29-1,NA,TGCAGCGTTGAGCACACCGATTCTAACTATGGCTACACCTTC,CSVEHTDSNYGYTF
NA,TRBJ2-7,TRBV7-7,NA,TGTGCTAGCAGGAACGGTTTAGTCACCTACGAGCAGTACTTC,CASRNGLVTYEQYF
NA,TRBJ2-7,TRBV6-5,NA,TGTGCCAGCCGGGACCCGAGCTACGAGCAGTACTTC,CASRDPSYEQYF
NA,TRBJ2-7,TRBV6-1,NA,TGTGCCAGCAGTATTGGGACCGAGTCCTACGAGCAGTACTTC,CASSIGTESYEQYF
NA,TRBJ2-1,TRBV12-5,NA,TGTGCTAGTGGTTTGGCCGGGATTGAGCAGTTCTTC,CASGLAGIEQFF
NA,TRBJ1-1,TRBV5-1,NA,TGCGCCAGCAGCTTACAATATCACGGTGAAGCTTTCTTT,CASSLQYHGEAFF
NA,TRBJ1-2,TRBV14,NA,TGTGCCAGCAGCCAAGTAATCGAGGGAGGGCATGGCTACACCTTC,CASSQVIEGGHGYTF
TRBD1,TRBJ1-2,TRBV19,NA,TGTGCCAGTAGTCCGGGACAGGGGGCCTTCTATGGCTACACCTTC,CASSPGQGAFYGYTF
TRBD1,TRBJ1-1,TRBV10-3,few,TGTGCCATCAGCGGGACAGTTAAAGAAGCTTTCTTT,CAISGTVKEAFF